These T cell receptor beta chains were read from a single sample in a study of CD8 T cells in Susac syndrome. TCRdb processed the immunoSEQ multiplex PCR reads anew with MiXCR; each CDR3 protein has one entry. The repertoire consists of 150,000 to 250,000 distinct CDR3 sequences, with about 95% occurring once and the leading ten covering under 0.095%. The sample comprised CD4+ T cells from PBMCs. These receptors all stem from a human donor with multiple sclerosis. CDR3s include the opening cysteine and the closing phenylalanine or tryptophan. Each record gives: D gene, V gene, clone size, J gene, CDR3 DNA, CDR3 protein. A D gene is named only where the DNA matches it firmly. Not all rows give a size; the values are once, few, many and, for expanded clones, a class.

>.|TRBV20-1|.|TRBJ2-1
TGCAGTGCCGTAGAGAAGAGCTCCTACAATGAGCAGTTCTTC
CSAVEKSSYNEQFF
>.|TRBV20-1|once|TRBJ2-1
TGCAGTGCCCCCCCCGGTCCCCTTCTATACAATGAGCAGTTCTTC
CSAPPGPLLYNEQFF
>.|TRBV3-1|.|TRBJ2-1
TGTGCCAGCAGCCGGCTACCCTCCTACAATGAGCAGTTCTTC
CASSRLPSYNEQFF
>.|TRBV4-1|.|TRBJ2-5
TGCGCCAGCAGCCAAGAAGATGCTAGGAGAGAGACCCAGTACTTC
CASSQEDARRETQYF
>.|TRBV3-1|.|TRBJ2-5
TGTGCCAGCAACTTTCAGAAAGAGACCCAGTACTTC
CASNFQKETQYF
>.|TRBV24-1|.|TRBJ2-7
TGTGCCACCAGTGATCCTTCGACAGGAGGGCACGAGCAGTACTTC
CATSDPSTGGHEQYF
>.|TRBV27|.|TRBJ2-1
TGTGCCAGCAGTTTATCGGAGGGACTCCCTAGGGAGCAGTTCTTC
CASSLSEGLPREQFF
>.|TRBV20-1|.|TRBJ2-3
TGCAGTGCCACCAGGGGGGAGACTAGCACAGATACGCAGTATTTT
CSATRGETSTDTQYF
>.|TRBV23-1|.|TRBJ2-5
TGCGCCAGCAATTGGGGGAAGCCAAGCCACAATCTGGTCCAGCCACAAGAGACCCAGTACTTC
CASNWGKPSHNLVQPQETQYF
>TRBD1|TRBV20-1|.|TRBJ1-5
TGCAGTGCTAGACCCTTGGACAGGGGCAATCAGCCCCAGCATTTT
CSARPLDRGNQPQHF
>TRBD1|TRBV30|.|TRBJ2-1
TGTGCCTGGAGTATAGGGACAGGGCTAGTTTCCCACTTCTTC
CAWSIGTGLVSHFF
>.|TRBV29-1|.|TRBJ2-7
TGCAGCGTTGATGGTGGGGGGACAAACGAGCAGTACTTC
CSVDGGGTNEQYF
>.|TRBV23-1|.|TRBJ1-1
TGCGCCAGCAGTGAAGCTTTCTTT
CASSEAFF
>TRBD2|TRBV29-1|.|TRBJ2-2
TGCAGCGTTGAGGCCCAATCACTAGCGGGAGAGGACACCGGGGAGCTGTTTTTT
CSVEAQSLAGEDTGELFF
>TRBD2|TRBV30|.|TRBJ2-7
TGTGCCTGGAGTGGTTCGGCTAGCGGGTACGAGCAGTACTTC
CAWSGSASGYEQYF
>.|TRBV2|few|TRBJ2-1
TGTGCCAGCAGCTATAACAATGAGCAGTTCTTC
CASSYNNEQFF
>TRBD2|TRBV2|.|TRBJ2-1
TGTGCCAGCAGCGGGACTAGACTATACAATGAGCAGTTCTTC
CASSGTRLYNEQFF
>TRBD2|TRBV3-1|.|TRBJ2-7
TGTGCCAGCAGGGAAACTAGCGGCTCGGACGAGCAGTACTTC
CASRETSGSDEQYF
>.|TRBV5-1|.|TRBJ2-1
TGCGCCAGCAGCTTCTGGGTAGCGGACACGTACAATGAGCAGTTCTTC
CASSFWVADTYNEQFF
>.|TRBV6-4|.|TRBJ1-6
TGTGCCAGCAGAGATACAGGGATCTCCTATAATTCACCCCTCCACTTT
CASRDTGISYNSPLHF
>.|TRBV6-5|.|TRBJ2-2
TGTGCCAGCAGTCCCCTGATCACCGGGGAGCTGTTTTTT
CASSPLITGELFF
>TRBD2|TRBV12-3/TRBV12-4|.|TRBJ2-1
TGTGCCAGCAGTTTAACAGCGGGAGCCAATGAGCAGTTCTTC
CASSLTAGANEQFF
>TRBD2|TRBV4-2|once|TRBJ2-4
TGTGCCAGCAGCCCGCGAGCGGGAGGGGGGGCCAAAAACATTCAGTACTTC
CASSPRAGGGAKNIQYF
>TRBD1|TRBV30|.|TRBJ1-2
TGTGCCTGGAGCGTAACCGGGACAGTCTATGGCTACACCTTC
CAWSVTGTVYGYTF
>.|TRBV12-3/TRBV12-4|.|TRBJ2-3
TGTGCCAGCAGTTCTCAGTCCAGCACAGATACGCAGTATTTT
CASSSQSSTDTQYF
>.|TRBV7-9|.|TRBJ2-7
TGTGCCAGCAGCTTACCCGGACACCCCTACGAGCAGTACTTC
CASSLPGHPYEQYF
>TRBD1|TRBV29-1|.|TRBJ1-2
TGCAGCGATAGACAGGGGCCCCTCTATGGCTACACCTTC
CSDRQGPLYGYTF
>.|TRBV30|.|TRBJ2-7
TGTGCCTGGCATGGACGGTCCCGAAGCGAGCAGTACTTC
CAWHGRSRSEQYF
>TRBD1|TRBV19|.|TRBJ2-7
TGTGCCAGTAGCCTTGCTGGCAGGGGGCGCGAGCAGTACTTC
CASSLAGRGREQYF
>.|TRBV4-1|.|TRBJ2-7
TGCGCCAGCAGCCAAGGACAGGGTCGAGGGCGGGGCAGGCAGTACTTC
CASSQGQGRGRGRQYF